The clone carrying this T cell receptor (beta chain) was observed a handful of times. V was trimmed by 0 bases and J by 6 bases, leaving 15 bases between them. The V gene's germline CDR1 is MNHEY and CDR2 SVGAGI. CDR3 size: 15 residues. This sample was included in a study of OX40 agonist ivuxolimab in advanced cancers. The assay was immunoSEQ multiplex PCR, and TCRdb's table has in-frame clones only and misses some. This sample has some 96,000 clones, with more than 85% found just once. The sequence came from an adult with an advanced solid tumor such as melanoma, head and neck, liver or kidney cancer. Sequenced material: CD4+ or CD8+ T cells sorted from blood, taken in a trial of the OX40 agonist ivuxolimab. The chain employs TRBV6-5 and TRBJ2-7, with D possibly called TRBD1 or TRBD2 (5 bases each). CDR3 bases: TGTGCCAGCAGTTACTCGTGGGGCCCTGGAGGCGAGCAGTACTTC. Protein sequence: CASSYSWGPGGEQYF.